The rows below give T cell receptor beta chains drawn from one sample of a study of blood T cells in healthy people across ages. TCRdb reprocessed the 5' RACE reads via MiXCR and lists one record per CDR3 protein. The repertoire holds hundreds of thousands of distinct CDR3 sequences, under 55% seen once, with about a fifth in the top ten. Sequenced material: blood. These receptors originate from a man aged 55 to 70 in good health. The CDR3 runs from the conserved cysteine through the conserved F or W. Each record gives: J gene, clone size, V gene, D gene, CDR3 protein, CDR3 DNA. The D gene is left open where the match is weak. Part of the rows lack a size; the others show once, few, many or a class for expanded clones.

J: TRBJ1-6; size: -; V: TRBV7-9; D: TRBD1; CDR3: CASSRQGADANSPLHF; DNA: TGTGCCAGCAGCCGACAGGGGGCTGATGCTAATTCACCCCTCCACTTT
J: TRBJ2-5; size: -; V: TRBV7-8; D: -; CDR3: CASSLVGATQYF; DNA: TGTGCCAGCAGCTTGGTGGGCGCGACCCAGTACTTC
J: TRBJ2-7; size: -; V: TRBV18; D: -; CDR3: CASSPGRDEQYF; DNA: TGTGCCAGCTCACCGGGGCGGGACGAGCAGTACTTC
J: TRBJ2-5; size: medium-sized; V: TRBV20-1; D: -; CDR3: CSASPSSSQETQYF; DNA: TGCAGTGCTAGTCCCTCTAGCAGCCAAGAGACCCAGTACTTC
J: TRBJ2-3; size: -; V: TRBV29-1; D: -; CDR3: CSVEGGRRDTQYF; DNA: TGCAGCGTTGAAGGTGGGCGGAGAGATACGCAGTATTTT
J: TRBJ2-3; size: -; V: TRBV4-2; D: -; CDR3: CASSQDFSTAATDTQYF; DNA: TGTGCCAGCAGCCAAGATTTCTCCACAGCGGCCACAGATACGCAGTATTTT
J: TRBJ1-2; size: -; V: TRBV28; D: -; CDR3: CASSDDGGHNYGYTF; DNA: TGTGCCAGCAGTGATGATGGGGGGCACAACTATGGCTACACCTTC
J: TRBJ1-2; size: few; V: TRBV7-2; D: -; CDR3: CASSLSPPAGYTF; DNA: TGTGCCAGCAGCTTATCCCCCCCCGCTGGCTACACCTTC
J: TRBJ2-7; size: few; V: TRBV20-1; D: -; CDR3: CSVPPDEAAYEQYF; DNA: TGCAGTGTCCCGCCCGACGAGGCGGCCTACGAGCAGTACTTC
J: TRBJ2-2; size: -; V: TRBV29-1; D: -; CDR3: CSVFQGHGELFF; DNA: TGCAGCGTATTCCAGGGGCACGGGGAGCTGTTTTTT
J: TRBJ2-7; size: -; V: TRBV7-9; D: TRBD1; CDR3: CASSLVGQGAEQYF; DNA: TGTGCCAGCAGCTTAGTCGGACAGGGAGCCGAGCAGTACTTC
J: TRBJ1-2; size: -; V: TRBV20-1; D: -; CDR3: CSARDPGRGYTF; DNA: TGCAGTGCTAGAGATCCGGGGCGAGGCTACACCTTC
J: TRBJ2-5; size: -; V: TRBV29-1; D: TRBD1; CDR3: CSVPGQGRNGQYF; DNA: TGCAGCGTCCCCGGACAGGGAAGGAACGGGCAGTACTTC
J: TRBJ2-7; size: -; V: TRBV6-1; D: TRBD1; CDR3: CASSRTGFHEQYF; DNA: TGTGCCAGCAGTCGGACAGGGTTCCACGAGCAGTACTTC
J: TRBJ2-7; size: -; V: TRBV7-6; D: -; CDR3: CASSLVTGPEYEQYF; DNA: TGTGCCAGCAGCTTAGTAACGGGGCCCGAGTACGAGCAGTACTTC
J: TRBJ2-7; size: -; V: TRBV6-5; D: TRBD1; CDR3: CASRFRDRGAYEQYF; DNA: TGTGCCAGCAGGTTCCGGGACAGGGGCGCCTACGAGCAGTACTTC
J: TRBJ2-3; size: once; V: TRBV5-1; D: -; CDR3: CASTDTSSTDTQYF; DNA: TGCGCCAGCACGGACACATCTAGCACAGATACGCAGTATTTT
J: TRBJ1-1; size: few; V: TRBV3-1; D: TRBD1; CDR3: CASSQDAGGIAEAFF; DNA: TGTGCCAGCAGCCAAGATGCAGGGGGCATCGCTGAAGCTTTCTTT
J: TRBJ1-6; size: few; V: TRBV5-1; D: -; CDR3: CASSAPYGLDSPLHF; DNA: TGCGCCAGCAGCGCCCCTTACGGTTTGGATTCACCCCTCCACTTT
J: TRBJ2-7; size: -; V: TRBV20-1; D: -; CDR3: CSARMAAGDEQYF; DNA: TGCAGTGCTAGGATGGCAGCAGGCGACGAGCAGTACTTC
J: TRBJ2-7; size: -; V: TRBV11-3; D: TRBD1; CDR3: CASSLDRTGTGTLSFYEQYF; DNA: TGTGCCAGCAGCTTAGACAGAACCGGGACAGGAACTCTCTCCTTCTACGAGCAGTACTTC
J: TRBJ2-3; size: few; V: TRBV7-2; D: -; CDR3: CASSVGQSDTQYF; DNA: TGTGCCAGCAGCGTAGGCCAATCAGATACGCAGTATTTT
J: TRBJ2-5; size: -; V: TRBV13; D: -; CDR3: CASSLGEGRQETQYF; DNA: TGTGCCAGCAGCTTAGGAGAGGGGCGGCAAGAGACCCAGTACTTC
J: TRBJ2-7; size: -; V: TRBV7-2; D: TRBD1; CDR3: CVSSKRMGQASYEQYF; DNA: TGTGTCAGCAGCAAACGGATGGGACAGGCCTCCTACGAGCAGTACTTC
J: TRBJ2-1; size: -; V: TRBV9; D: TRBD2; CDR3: CASSAGLELKSSYNEQFF; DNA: TGTGCCAGCAGCGCGGGACTAGAATTAAAAAGCTCCTACAATGAGCAGTTCTTC
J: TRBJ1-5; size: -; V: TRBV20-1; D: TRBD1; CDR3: CSAREQTGPYQPQHF; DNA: TGCAGTGCTAGAGAACAGACAGGGCCTTATCAGCCCCAGCATTTT
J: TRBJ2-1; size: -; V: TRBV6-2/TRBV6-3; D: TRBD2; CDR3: CASSFLAGGLDGQFF; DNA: TGTGCCAGCAGTTTTCTAGCGGGGGGGCTAGATGGGCAGTTCTTC
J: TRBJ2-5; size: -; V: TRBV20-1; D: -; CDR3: CSADSRQETQYF; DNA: TGCAGTGCCGACAGCAGACAAGAGACCCAGTACTTC
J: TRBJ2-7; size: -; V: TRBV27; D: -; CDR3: CASSPITGKSSYEQYF; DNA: TGTGCCAGCAGTCCGATCACAGGGAAGAGCTCCTACGAGCAGTACTTC
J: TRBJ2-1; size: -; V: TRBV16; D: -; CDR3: CASSQSSGEFF; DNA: TGTGCCAGCAGCCAATCTTCCGGGGAGTTCTTC
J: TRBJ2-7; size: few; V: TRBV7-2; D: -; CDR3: CASSLEPVLEQYF; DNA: TGTGCCAGCAGCTTAGAACCGGTTCTCGAGCAGTACTTC
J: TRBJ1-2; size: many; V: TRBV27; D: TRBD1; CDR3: CASSPILYPDRGYGYTF; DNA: TGTGCCAGCAGTCCAATCCTATATCCGGACAGGGGGTATGGCTACACCTTC
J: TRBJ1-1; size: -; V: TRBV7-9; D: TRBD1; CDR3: CASWGTGNTEAFF; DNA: TGTGCCAGCTGGGGGACAGGGAACACTGAAGCTTTCTTT
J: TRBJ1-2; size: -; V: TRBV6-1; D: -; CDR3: CASGGWTKPSGYTF; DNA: TGTGCCAGCGGGGGGTGGACCAAACCCTCTGGCTACACCTTC
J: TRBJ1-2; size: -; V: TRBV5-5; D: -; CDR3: CASSSEPGRDYGYTF; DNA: TGTGCCAGCAGCTCTGAACCAGGGAGAGACTATGGCTACACCTTC
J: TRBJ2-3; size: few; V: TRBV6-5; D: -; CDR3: CASSPEPYPDTQYF; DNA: TGTGCCAGCAGTCCCGAACCCTACCCAGATACGCAGTATTTT
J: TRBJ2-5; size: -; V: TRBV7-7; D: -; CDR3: CASTPVMRETQYF; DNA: TGTGCTAGCACCCCTGTTATGCGGGAGACCCAGTACTTC
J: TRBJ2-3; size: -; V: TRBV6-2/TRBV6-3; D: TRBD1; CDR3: CASRRARGLADTQYF; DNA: TGTGCCAGCAGGAGAGCCAGGGGGCTCGCAGATACGCAGTATTTT
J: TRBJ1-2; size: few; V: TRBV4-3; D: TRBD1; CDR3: CASSQDLRDREINYGYTF; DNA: TGCGCCAGCAGCCAAGATCTTAGGGACAGGGAGATAAACTATGGCTACACCTTC
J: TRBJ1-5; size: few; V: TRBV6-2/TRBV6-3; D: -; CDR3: CASRSLGNQPQHF; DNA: TGTGCCAGCAGATCCTTAGGCAATCAGCCCCAGCATTTT
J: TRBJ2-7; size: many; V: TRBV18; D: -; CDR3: CASSPPSSYEQYF; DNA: TGTGCCAGCAGCCCTCCCAGCTCCTACGAGCAGTACTTC
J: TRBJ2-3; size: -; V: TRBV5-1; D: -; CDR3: CASSPTDGGDTQYF; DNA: TGCGCCAGCAGCCCAACCGACGGTGGAGATACGCAGTATTTT